This passage covers 19 T cell receptor beta chains from one sample sequenced in a study of blood T cell repertoires in COVID-19. Some clones are missing from TCRdb's copy, which holds only in-frame ones; the method was immunoSEQ multiplex PCR. The repertoire has some 110,000 clones, over 80% of them found once; the top ten carry approximately 0.76%. The sequenced material came from peripheral blood. These receptors all come from a woman in her sixties or seventies with acute or convalescent COVID-19.

The chain recombines TRBV7-2 with TRBJ1-5; D might be TRBD1 (6 bases). Germline V gives CDR1 SGHTA, CDR2 FQGNSA. V dropped 2 bases and J dropped 2 bases, with 13 bases sitting between them. The CDR3 length is 16 residues. CDR3 DNA: TGTGCCAGCAGCTTAATGCAGGGGTTGGGCAATCAGCCCCAGCATTTT. It encodes CASSLMQGLGNQPQHF.

The chain employs TRBV28 and TRBJ2-7, with D tentatively TRBD1 (6 bases). The CDR3 sequence is 13 residues long. The V and J ends lost 7 bases and 6 bases respectively, with 16 bases between them. The germline CDR1 and CDR2 sequences are MDHEN and SYDVKM. The CDR3 loop is CASTSVGAGEQYF. The DNA of the CDR3 is TGTGCCAGCACCTCCGTGGGGGCTGGCGAGCAGTACTTC.

This clone was observed a handful of times. The chain uses TRBV7-6 and TRBJ2-1, with 10 bases aligning to TRBD2. Losses at the gene ends were 6 bases for V and 4 bases for J; bases not matched to a gene: 9. The CDR3 length is 16 residues. The germline gives CDR1 SGHVS, CDR2 FNYEAQ. CDR3 region: CASSPNLAGDYNEQFF. CDR3 in DNA: TGTGCCAGCAGTCCCAACCTAGCGGGAGATTACAATGAGCAGTTCTTC.

J is TRBJ1-2 and V is TRBV29-1; a weak D match, TRBD1 (5 bases). The germline CDR1 and CDR2 sequences are SQVTM and ANQGSEA. The CDR3 extends over 12 amino acids. Trimming took off 4 bases at V and 7 bases at J, with 13 bases between the two ends. CDR3 DNA: TGCAGCGTTGCCCGCGGGGCGGGTGGCTACACCTTC. Amino acids: CSVARGAGGYTF.

The CDR3 region is CASSQDFAGGTQFF. CDR3 coding DNA: TGTGCCAGCAGCCAAGATTTCGCGGGAGGGACGCAGTTCTTC. J is TRBJ2-1 and V is TRBV3-1 (or the pseudogene TRBV3-2); 9 bases fit TRBD2. Germline-derived CDR1 and CDR2 are LGHDT and YNNKEL (reference sequence). V lost 0 bases to trimming and J lost 12 bases; unmatched junction nucleotides: 6. CDR3 size: 14 residues.

V gene TRBV6-7 combines with J gene TRBJ1-5, with 9 bases aligning to TRBD1. TRBV6-7 qualifies as an ORF whose function is uncertain. The trim removed 1 base at V and 6 bases at J, leaving 7 bases unmatched. The CDR3 is 16 residues long. As DNA, the CDR3 is TGTGCCAGCAGTTACTACAGGGGGCGTCTGGGTCAGCCCCAGCATTTT. Its protein is CASSYYRGRLGQPQHF.

The rearrangement joins TRBV3-1 (or the pseudogene TRBV3-2) to TRBJ2-5, with 7 bases identical to TRBD2. This CDR3 is built from 14 residues. The germline gives CDR1 LGHDT, CDR2 YNNKEL (reference sequence). J lost 3 bases, V lost 0 bases, and 1 base had no gene match. The CDR3 sequence: CASSQEGLKETQYF. The CDR3 bases are TGTGCCAGCAGCCAAGAGGGACTAAAAGAGACCCAGTACTTC.

The rearrangement links TRBV18 to TRBJ2-1; D is possibly TRBD1 (5 bases). The CDR3 has 17 residues. The germline V gene has CDR1 KGHSH and CDR2 LQKENI. V lost 1 base and J lost 6, with 19 bases in between. Here the CDR3 DNA reads TGTGCCAGCTCACCACGGCTCCCATCGCAGGGTAGCAATGAGCAGTTCTTC. The encoded protein is CASSPRLPSQGSNEQFF.

The DNA for the CDR3 is TGTGCCAGTAGGAAAACCGGGACAGTGAGCTACGAGCAGTACTTC. It translates to CASRKTGTVSYEQYF. The chain has TRBV19 and TRBJ2-7, with 7 bases identical to TRBD1. This CDR3 contains 15 residues. Germline V gene data show CDR1 as LNHDA and CDR2 as SQIVND (reference sequence). With 6 bases clipped from V and 3 bases from J, the junction kept 11 bases outside the gene matches.

DNA for the CDR3: TGTGCCAGCAGCCAAGCGTCCCTCTCTGGAAACACCATATATTTT. It is translated as CASSQASLSGNTIYF. The chain employs TRBV4-2 and TRBJ1-3; no definite D call. The CDR3 runs 15 residues. Deletions cut 1 base from V and 0 bases from J, with 7 bases between. Germline loops: CDR1 LGHNA, CDR2 YNFKEQ.

J is TRBJ2-7 and V is TRBV30, with 14 bases matching TRBD2. The junction had 5 bases not matched to a gene; V was cut back by 5 bases and J by 5 bases. Looked up from germline, CDR1 is GTSNPN and CDR2 is SVGIG (reference sequence). The CDR3 is made up of 14 amino acids. CDR3 residues: CAWGTSGSSHEQYF. The CDR3 region has the DNA TGTGCCTGGGGGACTAGCGGGAGTTCCCACGAGCAGTACTTC.

The gene calls are TRBV4-1 and TRBJ1-5; no definite D call. The CDR3 is made up of 16 amino acids. Trimming pared 1 base from V and 2 bases from J, leaving 12 bases between. Germline assignment: CDR1 MGHRA and CDR2 YSYEKL. This chain's CDR3 is CASSQVPQVGNQPQHF. CDR3 in DNA: TGCGCCAGCAGCCAAGTTCCCCAGGTAGGCAATCAGCCCCAGCATTTT.

This chain links TRBV2 with TRBJ2-3; the match to TRBD2 covers 11 bases. The CDR3 contains 16 residues. The V gene's germline CDR1 is SNHLY and CDR2 FYNNEI. J was trimmed by 2 bases and V by 6 bases; bases with no gene match: 7. This CDR3 reads CASSPLAGGFTDTQYF. For the CDR3, the DNA is TGTGCCAGCAGCCCCCTAGCGGGGGGATTCACAGATACGCAGTATTTT.

This rearrangement joins TRBV3-1 (or the pseudogene TRBV3-2) to TRBJ2-5; 10 positions match TRBD2. The germline V gene encodes CDR1 LGHDT and CDR2 YNNKEL (reference sequence). The CDR3 has 16 amino acids. The V gene end was trimmed by 1 base and the J gene end by 10 bases; junction bases not matched to a gene: 12. In DNA, the CDR3 is TGTGCCAGCAGCCAAGTTTCGCTAGCGGGGGTACGGATCCAGTACTTC. Translated, it gives CASSQVSLAGVRIQYF.

The rearrangement uses TRBV5-4 and TRBJ2-7; the match to TRBD1 covers 8 bases. V gave up 0 bases and J gave up 1 base; unmatched junction bases: 3. This CDR3 comprises 15 residues. Germline V gene sequence: CDR1 SGHNT, CDR2 YYREEE (reference sequence). The CDR3 coding sequence is TGTGCCAGCAGCTTGGGGGGGACAGGTTCCTACGAGCAGTACTTC. This gives the protein CASSLGGTGSYEQYF.

The CDR3 protein is CASSIVSWRAGDTQYF. CDR3 nucleotides: TGTGCCAGTAGTATAGTATCTTGGCGGGCCGGGGATACGCAGTATTTT. V gene TRBV19 combines with J gene TRBJ2-3; a weak D match, TRBD2 (5 bases). Germline V CDR1 and CDR2: LNHDA, SQIVND (reference sequence). This CDR3 contains 16 residues. V lost 1 base to trimming and J lost 6 bases, with 17 bases between them. Full variable domain (missing parts from reference TRBV19 and TRBJ2-3): DGGITQSPKYLFRKEGQNVTLSCEQNLNHDAMYWYRQDPGQGLRLIYYSQIVNDFQKGDIAEGYSVSREKKESFPLTVTSAQKNPTAFYLCASSIVSWRAGDTQYFGPGTRLTVL.

The genes are TRBV3-1 (or the pseudogene TRBV3-2) and TRBJ2-1, with a possible D match to TRBD1 (6 bases). V gave up 4 bases and J gave up 7 bases, with 11 bases separating them. CDR1 and CDR2 from the germline V gene are LGHDT and YNNKEL (reference sequence). This CDR3 has 13 residues. The CDR3: CASSLGQTNEQFF. The CDR3 nucleotides read TGTGCCAGCAGCCTCGGACAGACTAATGAGCAGTTCTTC.

The V call is TRBV9, the J call TRBJ2-7, with no clear D. Germline CDR1 SGDLS, CDR2 YYNGEE. Trimming pared 4 bases from V and 3 bases from J, leaving 14 bases between. This CDR3 region has 14 residues. CDR3: CASSTDPLNYEQYF. CDR3 bases: TGTGCCAGCAGCACTGATCCCCTGAACTACGAGCAGTACTTC.

The CDR3 region is CASRAGTTSTDTQYF. The CDR3 DNA reads as TGTGCCAGCAGAGCGGGGACAACTAGCACAGATACGCAGTATTTT. The chain links TRBV2 to TRBJ2-3, with D possibly matching TRBD2 (7 bases). In germline, CDR1 is SNHLY, CDR2 FYNNEI. The CDR3 is 15 residues long. The V end was cut by 6 bases, the J end by 0 bases, with 13 bases between. Full variable domain (outside the CDR3, taken from reference TRBV2 and TRBJ2-3): EPEVTQTPSHQVTQMGQEVILRCVPISNHLYFYWYRQILGQKVEFLVSFYNNEISEKSEIFDDQFSVERPDGSNFTLKIRSTKLEDSAMYFCASRAGTTSTDTQYFGPGTRLTVL.